The clone carrying this T cell receptor beta chain was recorded at least ten times. MiXCR re-clonotyped the PCR reads for TCRdb. This sample carries about 16,000 clones, 9.5% to 15% of them seen once, and the ten largest clones take 25% to 35%. The CDR3 covers 16 residues. The germline V and J ends were trimmed by 8 bases and 0 bases, with 17 bases remaining between them. Germline V CDR1 and CDR2: WSHSY, SAAADI. The sample is drawn from a study of metastatic and nonmetastatic thyroid tumors. No patient had received any treatment before thyroid surgery. The sample taken for sequencing was blood. The rearrangement joins TRBV10-2 to TRBJ2-1, with D perhaps assigned TRBD1 or TRBD2 (5 bases each). This sequence originates from a female donor with papillary thyroid cancer or a benign thyroid nodule (not recorded which). Some clones in this sample may be carry-over from other donors' samples. In nucleotides, the CDR3 is TGCGCCAGCGGGGGTTCCGGGGTGGCCTCCTACAATGAGCAGTTCTTC. Translation: CASGGSGVASYNEQFF.